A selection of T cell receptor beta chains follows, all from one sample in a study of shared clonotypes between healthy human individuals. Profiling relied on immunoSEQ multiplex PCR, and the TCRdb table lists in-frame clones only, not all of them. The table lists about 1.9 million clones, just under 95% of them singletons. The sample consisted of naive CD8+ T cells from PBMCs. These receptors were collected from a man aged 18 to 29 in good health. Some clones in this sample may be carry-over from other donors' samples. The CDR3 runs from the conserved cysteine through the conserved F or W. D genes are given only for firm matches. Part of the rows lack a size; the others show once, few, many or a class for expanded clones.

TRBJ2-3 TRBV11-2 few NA CASSLDPFAQYF TGTGCCAGCAGCTTAGATCCCTTCGCCCAGTATTTT
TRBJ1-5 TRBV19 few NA CASTQGQISNQPQHF TGTGCCAGTACCCAAGGACAGATTAGCAATCAGCCCCAGCATTTT
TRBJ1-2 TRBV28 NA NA CASSLDHQGHYGYTF TGTGCCAGCAGTTTAGATCACCAGGGGCACTATGGCTACACCTTC
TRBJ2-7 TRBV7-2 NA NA CASSLGAPAEQYF TGTGCCAGCAGCTTGGGAGCCCCCGCCGAGCAGTACTTC
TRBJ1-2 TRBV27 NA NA CASSWQGGNYGYTF TGTGCCAGCAGTTGGCAGGGTGGGAACTATGGCTACACCTTC
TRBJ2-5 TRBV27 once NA CASSLSDEKTQYF TGTGCCAGCAGTTTATCTGACGAGAAGACCCAGTACTTC
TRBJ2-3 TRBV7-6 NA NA CASSLAPYATDDTQYF TGTGCCAGCAGCTTAGCCCCCTACGCAACCGATGATACGCAGTATTTT
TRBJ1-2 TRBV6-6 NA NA CASLDLDRRGYTF TGTGCCAGCCTAGACCTGGACAGAAGGGGCTACACCTTC
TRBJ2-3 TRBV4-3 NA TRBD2 CASSQGLAGGRSDTQYF TGCGCCAGCAGCCAGGGACTAGCGGGAGGGCGCTCAGATACGCAGTATTTT
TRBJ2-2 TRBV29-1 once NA CSVVSVANTGELFF TGCAGCGTTGTTAGCGTCGCGAACACCGGGGAGCTGTTTTTT
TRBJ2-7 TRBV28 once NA CASSLTQGTYEQYF TGTGCCAGCAGTTTAACGCAGGGAACCTACGAGCAGTACTTC
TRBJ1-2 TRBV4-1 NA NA CASSQDPRHVTVTNYGYTF TGCGCCAGCAGCCAAGACCCCCGGCACGTGACAGTTACTAACTATGGCTACACCTTC
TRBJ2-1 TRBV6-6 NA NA CASSPDRERFF TGTGCCAGCAGCCCAGACCGGGAGCGGTTCTTC
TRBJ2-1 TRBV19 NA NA CASSIGSGVGQFF TGTGCCAGTAGTATAGGTAGTGGCGTCGGGCAGTTCTTC
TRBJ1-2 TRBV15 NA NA CATSQREGDGYTF TGTGCCACCAGCCAACGGGAGGGAGATGGCTACACCTTC
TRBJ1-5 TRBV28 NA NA CASSSRLGGNQPQHF TGTGCCAGCAGTTCGCGGCTGGGGGGCAATCAGCCCCAGCATTTT
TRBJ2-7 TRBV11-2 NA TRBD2 CASSVGTSVYEQYF TGTGCCAGCAGCGTAGGGACTAGCGTATACGAGCAGTACTTC
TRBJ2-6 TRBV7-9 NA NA CASSDKGGPGANVLTF TGTGCCAGCAGCGACAAAGGGGGTCCTGGGGCCAACGTCCTGACTTTC
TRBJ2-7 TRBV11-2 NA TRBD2 CASSLGLAGGHEQYF TGTGCCAGCAGCCTGGGACTAGCGGGAGGGCACGAGCAGTACTTC
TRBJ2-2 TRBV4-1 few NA CASSPTPRTGELFF TGCGCCAGCAGCCCTACTCCTAGGACCGGGGAGCTGTTTTTT
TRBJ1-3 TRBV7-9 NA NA CASTQPPPDSASGNTIYF TGTGCCAGCACCCAACCCCCCCCTGACAGCGCATCTGGAAACACCATATATTTT
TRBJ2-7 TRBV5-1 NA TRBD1 CASSLGGQLFSYEQYF TGCGCCAGCAGCTTGGGGGGACAGCTTTTCTCCTACGAGCAGTACTTC
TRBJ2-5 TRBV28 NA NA CASGGAEAETQYF TGTGCCAGCGGGGGCGCTGAGGCTGAGACCCAGTACTTC
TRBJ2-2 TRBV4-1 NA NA CASSQEPRAGELFF TGCGCCAGCAGCCAAGAACCCAGGGCCGGGGAGCTGTTTTTT
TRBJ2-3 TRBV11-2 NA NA CASSLGPAGTRVVTQYF TGTGCCAGCAGCTTAGGGCCGGCCGGGACTCGCGTGGTTACGCAGTATTTT
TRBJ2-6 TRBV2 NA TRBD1 CASKGQGNGANVLTF TGTGCCAGCAAGGGACAGGGTAACGGGGCCAACGTCCTGACTTTC
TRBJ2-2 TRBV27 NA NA CASSPIQLLTGELFF TGTGCCAGCAGTCCCATACAGCTACTTACCGGGGAGCTGTTTTTT
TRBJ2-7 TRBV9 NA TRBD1 CASSAGQGTEQYF TGTGCCAGCAGCGCCGGACAGGGGACCGAGCAGTACTTC
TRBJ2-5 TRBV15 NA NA CATSRPGARETQYF TGTGCCACCAGCAGACCAGGGGCCCGGGAGACCCAGTACTTC
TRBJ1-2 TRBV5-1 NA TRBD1 CASSTGTGATSDYGYTF TGCGCCAGCAGTACCGGGACAGGGGCAACCTCTGACTATGGCTACACCTTC
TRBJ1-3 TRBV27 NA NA CASSLGQYSGNTIYF TGTGCCAGCAGTCTAGGACAGTACTCTGGAAACACCATATATTTT
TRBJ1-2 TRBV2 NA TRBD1 CARTGGDGYTF TGTGCCCGGACAGGGGGCGATGGCTACACCTTC
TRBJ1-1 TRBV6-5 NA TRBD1 CASSQGENTEAFF TGTGCCAGCAGTCAGGGGGAAAACACTGAAGCTTTCTTT
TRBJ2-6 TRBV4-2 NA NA CASSQEGVGSGANVLTF TGTGCCAGCAGCCAAGAGGGGGTAGGGTCTGGGGCCAACGTCCTGACTTTC
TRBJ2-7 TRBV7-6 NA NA CASSGGDRFYEQYF TGTGCCAGCAGCGGTGGAGATCGTTTCTACGAGCAGTACTTC
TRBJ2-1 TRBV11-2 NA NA CASSAQGSGHEQFF TGTGCCAGCAGCGCCCAGGGTAGTGGGCATGAGCAGTTCTTC
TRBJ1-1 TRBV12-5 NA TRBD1 CASGLGGTGGEGAFF TGTGCTAGTGGTTTGGGCGGAACAGGGGGCGAGGGAGCTTTCTTT
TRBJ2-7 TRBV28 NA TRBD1 CASNGWSGTGMVEQYF TGTGCCAGCAACGGTTGGTCCGGGACAGGGATGGTCGAGCAGTACTTC
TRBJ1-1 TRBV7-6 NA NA CASSLKRGDPLNTEAFF TGTGCCAGCAGCTTAAAGCGGGGCGACCCCTTGAACACTGAAGCTTTCTTT
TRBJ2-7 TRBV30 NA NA CAWRPPDVAHEQYF TGTGCCTGGAGACCGCCGGACGTGGCGCACGAGCAGTACTTC
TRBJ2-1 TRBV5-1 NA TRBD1 CASRPETGSHEQFF TGCGCCAGCCGACCCGAGACAGGGTCCCATGAGCAGTTCTTC
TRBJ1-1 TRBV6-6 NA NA CASSQAEAFF TGTGCCAGCTCCCAGGCTGAAGCTTTCTTT
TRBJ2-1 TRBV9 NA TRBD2 CASSAGTSGLYNEQFF TGTGCCAGCAGCGCGGGGACTAGCGGCCTCTACAATGAGCAGTTCTTC
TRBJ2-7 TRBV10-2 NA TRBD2 CASSESATSGRGVYEQYF TGCGCCAGCAGTGAGTCGGCGACTAGCGGCCGAGGGGTCTACGAGCAGTACTTC